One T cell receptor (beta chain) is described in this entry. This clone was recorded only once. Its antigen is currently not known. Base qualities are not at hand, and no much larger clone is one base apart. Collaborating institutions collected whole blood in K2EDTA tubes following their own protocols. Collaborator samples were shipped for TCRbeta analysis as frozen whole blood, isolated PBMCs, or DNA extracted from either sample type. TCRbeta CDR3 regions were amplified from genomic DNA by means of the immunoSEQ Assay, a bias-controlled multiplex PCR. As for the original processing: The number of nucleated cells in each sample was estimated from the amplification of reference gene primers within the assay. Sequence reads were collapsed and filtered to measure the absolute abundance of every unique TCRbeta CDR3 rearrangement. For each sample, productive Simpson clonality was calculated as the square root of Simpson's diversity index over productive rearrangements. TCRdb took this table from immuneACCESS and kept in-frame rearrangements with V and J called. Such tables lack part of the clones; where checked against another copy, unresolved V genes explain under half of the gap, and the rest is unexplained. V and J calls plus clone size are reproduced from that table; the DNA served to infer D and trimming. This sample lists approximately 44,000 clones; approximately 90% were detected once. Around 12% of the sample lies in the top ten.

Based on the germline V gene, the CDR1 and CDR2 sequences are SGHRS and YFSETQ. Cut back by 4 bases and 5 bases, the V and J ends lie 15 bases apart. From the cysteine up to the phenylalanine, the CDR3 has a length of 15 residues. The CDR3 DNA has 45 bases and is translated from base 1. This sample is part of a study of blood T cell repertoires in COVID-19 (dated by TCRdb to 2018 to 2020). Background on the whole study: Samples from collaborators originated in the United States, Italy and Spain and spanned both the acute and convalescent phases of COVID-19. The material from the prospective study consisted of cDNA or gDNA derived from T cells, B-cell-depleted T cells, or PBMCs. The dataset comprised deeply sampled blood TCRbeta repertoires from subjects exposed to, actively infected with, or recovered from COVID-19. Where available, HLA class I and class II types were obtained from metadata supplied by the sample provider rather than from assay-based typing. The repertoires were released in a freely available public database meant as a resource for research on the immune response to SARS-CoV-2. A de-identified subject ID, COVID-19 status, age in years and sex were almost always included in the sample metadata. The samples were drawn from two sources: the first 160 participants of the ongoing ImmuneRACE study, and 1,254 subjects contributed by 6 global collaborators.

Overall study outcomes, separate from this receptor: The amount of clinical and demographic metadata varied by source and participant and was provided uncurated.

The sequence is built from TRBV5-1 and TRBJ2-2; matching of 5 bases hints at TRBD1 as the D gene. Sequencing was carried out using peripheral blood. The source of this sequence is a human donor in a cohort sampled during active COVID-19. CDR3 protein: CASSTVAGRTGELFF. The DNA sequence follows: TGCGCCAGCAGCACAGTGGCAGGGCGAACCGGGGAGCTGTTTTTT.